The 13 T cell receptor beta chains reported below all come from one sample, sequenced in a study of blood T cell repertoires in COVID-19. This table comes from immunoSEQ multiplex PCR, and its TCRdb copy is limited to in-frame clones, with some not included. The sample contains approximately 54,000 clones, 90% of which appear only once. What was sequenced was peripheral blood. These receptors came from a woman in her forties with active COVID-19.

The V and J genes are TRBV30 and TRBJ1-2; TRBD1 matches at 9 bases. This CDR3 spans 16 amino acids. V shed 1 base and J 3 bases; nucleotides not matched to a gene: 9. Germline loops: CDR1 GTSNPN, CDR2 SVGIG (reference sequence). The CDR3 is CAWSGPLRQGDYGYTF. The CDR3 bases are TGTGCCTGGAGTGGGCCGTTAAGACAGGGGGACTATGGCTACACCTTC.

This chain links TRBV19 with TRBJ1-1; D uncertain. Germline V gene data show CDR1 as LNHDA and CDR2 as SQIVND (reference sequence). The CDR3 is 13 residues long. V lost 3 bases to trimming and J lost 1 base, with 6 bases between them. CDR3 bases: TGTGCCAGTAGTATTATCCGGAACACTGAAGCTTTCTTT. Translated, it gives CASSIIRNTEAFF. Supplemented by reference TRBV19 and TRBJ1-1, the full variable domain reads DGGITQSPKYLFRKEGQNVTLSCEQNLNHDAMYWYRQDPGQGLRLIYYSQIVNDFQKGDIAEGYSVSREKKESFPLTVTSAQKNPTAFYLCASSIIRNTEAFFGQGTRLTVV.

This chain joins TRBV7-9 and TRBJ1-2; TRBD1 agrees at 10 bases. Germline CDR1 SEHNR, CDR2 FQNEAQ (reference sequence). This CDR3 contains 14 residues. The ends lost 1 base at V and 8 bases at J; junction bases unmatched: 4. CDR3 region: CASSLVGTGDGYTF. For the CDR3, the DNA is TGTGCCAGCAGCTTAGTTGGGACAGGGGACGGCTACACCTTC. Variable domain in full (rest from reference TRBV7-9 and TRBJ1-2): DTGVSQNPRHKITKRGQNVTFRCDPISEHNRLYWYRQTLGQGPEFLTYFQNEAQLEKSRLLSDRFSAERPKGSFSTLEIQRTEQGDSAMYLCASSLVGTGDGYTFGSGTRLTVV.

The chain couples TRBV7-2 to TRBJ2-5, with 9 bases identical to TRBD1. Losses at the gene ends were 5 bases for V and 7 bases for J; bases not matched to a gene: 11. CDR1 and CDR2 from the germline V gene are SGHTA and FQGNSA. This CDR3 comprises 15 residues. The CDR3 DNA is TGTGCCAGCAGCCTACAGGGGGCGTTTTGGGGGACCCAGTACTTC. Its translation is CASSLQGAFWGTQYF.

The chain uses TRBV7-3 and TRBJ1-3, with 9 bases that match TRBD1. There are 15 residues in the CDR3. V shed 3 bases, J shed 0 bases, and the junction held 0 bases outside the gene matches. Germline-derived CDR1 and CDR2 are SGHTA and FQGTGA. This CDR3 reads CASSLTGGSGNTIYF. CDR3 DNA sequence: TGTGCCAGCAGCTTGACAGGGGGCTCTGGAAACACCATATATTTT.

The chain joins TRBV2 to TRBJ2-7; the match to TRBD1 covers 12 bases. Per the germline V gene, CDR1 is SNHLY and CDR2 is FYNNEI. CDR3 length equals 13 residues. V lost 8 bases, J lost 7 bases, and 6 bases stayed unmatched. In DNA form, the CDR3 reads TGTGCCAGCGGAGGGGACAGGGGGCGGGAGCAGTACTTC. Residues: CASGGDRGREQYF.

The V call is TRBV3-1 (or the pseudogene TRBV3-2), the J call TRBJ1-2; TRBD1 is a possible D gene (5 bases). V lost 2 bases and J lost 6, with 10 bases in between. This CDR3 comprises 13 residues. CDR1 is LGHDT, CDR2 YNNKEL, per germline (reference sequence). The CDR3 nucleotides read TGTGCCAGCAGCCAACTGGGGGAGGATGGCTACACCTTC. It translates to CASSQLGEDGYTF.

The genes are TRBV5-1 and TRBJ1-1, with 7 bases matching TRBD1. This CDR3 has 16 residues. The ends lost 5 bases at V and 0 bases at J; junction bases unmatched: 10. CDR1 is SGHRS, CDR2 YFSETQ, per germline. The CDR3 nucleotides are TGCGCCAGCAGGACCGGGACAGATGTTATGAACACTGAAGCTTTCTTT. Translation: CASRTGTDVMNTEAFF. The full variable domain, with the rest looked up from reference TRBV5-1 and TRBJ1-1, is KAGVTQTPRYLIKTRGQQVTLSCSPISGHRSVSWYQQTPGQGLQFLFEYFSETQRNKGNFPGRFSGRQFSNSRSEMNVSTLELGDSALYLCASRTGTDVMNTEAFFGQGTRLTVV.

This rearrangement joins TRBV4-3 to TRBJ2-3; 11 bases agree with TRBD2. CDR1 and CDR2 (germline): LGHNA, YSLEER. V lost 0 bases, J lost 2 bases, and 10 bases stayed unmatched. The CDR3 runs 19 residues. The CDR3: CASSQDFTGTSGYTDTQYF. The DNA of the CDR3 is TGCGCCAGCAGCCAAGATTTTACCGGGACTAGCGGATACACAGATACGCAGTATTTT.

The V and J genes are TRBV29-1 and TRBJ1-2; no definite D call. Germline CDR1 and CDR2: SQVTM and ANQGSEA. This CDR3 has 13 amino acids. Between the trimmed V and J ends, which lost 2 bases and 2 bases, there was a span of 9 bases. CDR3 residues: CSVESAKNYGYTF. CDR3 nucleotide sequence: TGCAGCGTTGAATCCGCGAAGAACTATGGCTACACCTTC.

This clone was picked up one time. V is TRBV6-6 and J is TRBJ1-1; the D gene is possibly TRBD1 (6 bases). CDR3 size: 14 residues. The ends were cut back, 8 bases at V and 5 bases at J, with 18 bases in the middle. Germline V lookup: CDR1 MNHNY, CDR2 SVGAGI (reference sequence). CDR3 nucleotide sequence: TGTGCCAGCTCTAAGGCCGGGGGGCTTACTGAAGCTTTCTTT. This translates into CASSKAGGLTEAFF.

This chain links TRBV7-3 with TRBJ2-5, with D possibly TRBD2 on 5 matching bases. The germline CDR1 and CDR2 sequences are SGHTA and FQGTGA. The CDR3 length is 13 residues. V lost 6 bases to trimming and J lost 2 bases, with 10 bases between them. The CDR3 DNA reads TGTGCCAGCAGTGAGGAGGCGCAAGAGACCCAGTACTTC. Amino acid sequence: CASSEEAQETQYF.

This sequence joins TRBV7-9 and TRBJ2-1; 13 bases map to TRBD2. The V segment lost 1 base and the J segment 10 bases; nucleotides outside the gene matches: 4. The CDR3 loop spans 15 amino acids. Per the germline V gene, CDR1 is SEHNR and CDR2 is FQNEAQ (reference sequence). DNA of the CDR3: TGTGCCAGCAGCTTAGGACTAGCGGGGGGTCGCGAGCAGTTCTTC. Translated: CASSLGLAGGREQFF. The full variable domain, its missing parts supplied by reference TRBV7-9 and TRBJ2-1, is DTGVSQNPRHKITKRGQNVTFRCDPISEHNRLYWYRQTLGQGPEFLTYFQNEAQLEKSRLLSDRFSAERPKGSFSTLEIQRTEQGDSAMYLCASSLGLAGGREQFFGPGTRLTVL.